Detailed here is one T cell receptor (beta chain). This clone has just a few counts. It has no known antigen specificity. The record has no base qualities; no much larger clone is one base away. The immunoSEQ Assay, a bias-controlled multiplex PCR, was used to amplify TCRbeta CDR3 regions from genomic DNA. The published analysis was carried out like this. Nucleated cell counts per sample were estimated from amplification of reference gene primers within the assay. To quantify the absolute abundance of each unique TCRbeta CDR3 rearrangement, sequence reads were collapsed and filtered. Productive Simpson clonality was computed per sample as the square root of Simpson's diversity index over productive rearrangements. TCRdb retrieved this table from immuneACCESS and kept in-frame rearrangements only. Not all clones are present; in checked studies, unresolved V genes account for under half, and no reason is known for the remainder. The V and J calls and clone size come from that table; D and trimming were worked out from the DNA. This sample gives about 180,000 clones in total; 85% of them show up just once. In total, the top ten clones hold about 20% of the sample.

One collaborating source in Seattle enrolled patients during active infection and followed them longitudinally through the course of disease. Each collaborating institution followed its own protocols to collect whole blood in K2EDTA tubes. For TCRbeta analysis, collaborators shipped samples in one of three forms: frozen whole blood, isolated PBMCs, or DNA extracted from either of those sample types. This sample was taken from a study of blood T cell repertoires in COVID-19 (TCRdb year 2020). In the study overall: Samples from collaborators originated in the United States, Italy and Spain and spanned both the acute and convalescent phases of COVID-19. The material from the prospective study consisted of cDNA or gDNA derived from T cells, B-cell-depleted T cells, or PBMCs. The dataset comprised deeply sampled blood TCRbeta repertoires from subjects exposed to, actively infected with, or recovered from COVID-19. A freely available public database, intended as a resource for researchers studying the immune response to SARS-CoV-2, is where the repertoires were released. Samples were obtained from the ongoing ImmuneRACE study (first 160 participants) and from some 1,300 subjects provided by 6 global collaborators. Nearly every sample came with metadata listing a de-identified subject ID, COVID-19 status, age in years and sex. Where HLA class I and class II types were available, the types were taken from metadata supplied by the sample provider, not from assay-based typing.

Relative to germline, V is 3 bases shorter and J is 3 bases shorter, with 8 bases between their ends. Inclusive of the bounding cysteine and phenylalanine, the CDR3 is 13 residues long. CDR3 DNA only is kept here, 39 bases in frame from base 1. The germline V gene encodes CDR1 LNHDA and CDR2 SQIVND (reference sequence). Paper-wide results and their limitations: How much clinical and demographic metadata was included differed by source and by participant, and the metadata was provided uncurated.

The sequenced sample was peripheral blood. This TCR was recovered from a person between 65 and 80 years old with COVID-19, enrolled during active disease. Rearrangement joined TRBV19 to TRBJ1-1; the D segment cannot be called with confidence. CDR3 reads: CASSIRRDTEAFF. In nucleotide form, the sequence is TGTGCCAGTAGTATCCGGCGGGACACTGAAGCTTTCTTT.